This TCR beta chain was captured by sequencing in a study of cytomegalovirus exposure and HLA in healthy donors (dated by TCRdb to between 2016 and 2019). In the study overall: An earlier analysis of approximately 590 of the donors reported about 290 Gb of sequence data and some 100 million unique TCR beta sequences from roughly 180 million T cells. An early release covering roughly 580 HLA-typed donors comprised about 300 gigabases of sequencing data and tens of millions of unique TCR sequences. Among the roughly 400 genotyped donors, about 83% belonged to the genetic ancestry cluster associated with self-reported Caucasian donors. The study aimed to test whether cataloging public T cell receptors could reveal signatures of past pathogen exposure. The study used immunosequencing to profile the T cell repertoires of several hundred subjects and linked those repertoires to cytomegalovirus serostatus. A separate validation cohort of roughly 110 different subjects was used in addition to the roughly 670-subject first cohort. To predict cytomegalovirus infection status, the study brought together high-throughput TCR immunosequencing, statistical association of individual TCRs with disease status, and machine learning. A later analysis re-examined previously published TCR beta repertoires from roughly 720 donors and added high-resolution HLA genotyping to investigate patterns of TCR occurrence. The later analysis used no new phenotypic data to find candidate immune exposures, relying instead on TCR beta sequences and their occurrence across donors. In an earlier analysis of 587 of the donors, high-throughput TCR beta sequencing was used to judge whether each TCR beta V gene segment behaved as functional or pseudogenic. Alongside the repertoire data, information on donor age, sex, ethnicity and CMV serostatus was compiled. In a later genetic analysis, genome-wide SNP genotypes for about 65% of the roughly 700 donors were used, and that subset was treated as a discovery cohort. Every discovery cohort repertoire had been produced on one sequencing platform. HLA typing included class I and class II loci at four-digit resolution. Typing coverage differed by locus: A, B, C, DRB1 and DQB1 were typed in roughly 629-640 donors, DQA1 in about 560, DPA1 in roughly 590, and DPB1 in roughly 470. Roughly five DR-DQ haplotypes were handled as single units for association and clustering because linkage in the cohort was strong. On average, around 240,000 unique TCR beta nucleotide sequences were sequenced per donor among about 400 genotyped donors of the cohort, with about 17% of those sequences being non-productive.

Libraries were constructed by the immunoSEQ multiplex PCR assay. The multiplex PCR relied on a mix of 60 forward primers for TCR Vbeta segments and 13 reverse primers for TCR Jbeta segments. The CDR3 region of rearranged TCR beta genes was amplified from genomic DNA by a multiplex PCR assay. Amplified TCR beta libraries were sequenced as 87-base-pair reads on the Illumina HiSeq System. As for how the authors treated the data: A later analysis tallied around 87 million unique TCR beta chains across the approximately 670 repertoires, and approximately 12 million of those chains were shared by two or more donors. Raw reads were error-corrected and collapsed into unique sequences by a nearest-neighbor algorithm in which closely related sequences were merged to remove PCR and sequencing errors. To assign V, D and J gene segments, CDR3 sequences were aligned to IMGT reference sequences. For a sequence to be retained, at least a six-nucleotide match to both a V gene segment and a J gene segment was required. A rearrangement was called productive if the CDR3 had no stop codons and remained in frame with V and J, and every other rearrangement was called non-productive. CDR3 was defined by IMGT convention, running from the second conserved V-encoded cysteine to the conserved J-encoded phenylalanine. The earlier analysis of 500 to 600 of the donors excluded sequences that lacked an unambiguous match to a single V gene segment. An earlier analysis of approximately 590 of the donors classified V segments as functional when productive rearrangements were above 56.7% and as segregating when the standard deviation between donors was above 5%. A statistical classification framework was built for diagnosing cytomegalovirus status from the catalog of TCR beta chain sequences. In a later analysis, V and J genes were assigned by comparing TCR nucleotide sequences against IMGT/GENE-DB human TR gene sequences. Using the TCRdist pipeline, a later analysis assigned CDR3 sequences along with most-parsimonious VDJ recombination scenarios. In a later analysis, each TCR beta chain was defined by its CDR3 amino acid sequence together with its V-gene family, and reads without a unique V-gene family were excluded. As a way to deal with suspected cross-contamination and a sequencing artifact, a later analysis dropped 450 to 700 nucleotide sequences that were highly shared and had low generation probability. For each public chain, a later analysis derived a clonal expansion index from normalized ranks of inferred template counts within each repertoire. In a later analysis, generation probabilities were computed with a VDJ recombination model fitted to out-of-frame rearrangements, and the resulting probabilities were checked against IGoR. A later analysis scored TCR-TCR, TCR-HLA and TCR-CMV co-occurrence with hypergeometric tests, applying a repertoire-size bias correction to TCR pairs. In a later analysis, false discovery rates were estimated by permuting HLA or CMV assignments 20 times. In a later analysis, co-occurring TCRs were grouped using DBSCAN, and TCRdist sequence similarity was added for clustering within HLA-allele-positive subsets. For co-occurrence clustering, repertoires with fewer than 30,000 or more than 120,000 public chains were excluded, along with roughly 5 repertoires with anomalous nucleotide sharing. What TCRdb holds here is the immuneACCESS table cut down to in-frame rearrangements. Part of the clones is not present; checked against another copy, under half of the missing clones reflect an unresolved V gene, and the others are unexplained. Clone size and V and J calls were adopted from that table, with D and trimming inferred from the DNA. In this sample the table shows 200,000 to 250,000 clones, 65% to 85% of which occur a single time. Together, the top ten hold approximately 1.5% of the sample.

The cysteine opens and the phenylalanine closes a CDR3 of 14 amino acids. The entry retains the CDR3 DNA only, 42 bases that are in frame from base 1. V lost 1 base and J lost 5 bases; the stretch between them is 11 bases long. Taken from the germline V gene, the CDR1 and CDR2 loops are SGHTA and FQGTGA. Of note for this clone: No cognate antigen has been identified for it. Base qualities were left out, and no much larger clone turns up one base away.

What the authors observed across the whole study: When HLA alleles, especially DR and DQ, strongly co-occurred, attributing TCR associations to individual alleles was difficult. A later analysis found that TCR association rates varied across HLA loci, with DRB1 alleles showing the most associated TCRs and HLA-C alleles the fewest. Cytomegalovirus status was reported to be diagnosed by the classifier with high specificity and sensitivity in both the original and validation cohorts. An association between a missense DCLRE1C variant and V-gene and J-gene trimming of TCR beta chains was found in a later genetic analysis and replicated in an independent cohort. A later genetic analysis reported fewer N-insertions in productive TCRs among donors in an Asian-associated ancestry cluster than the approximately 670-donor mean. In a later analysis, most CMV-associated TCR beta chains were found to appear HLA-restricted, with HLA associations seemingly driven largely by CMV exposure. HLA typing was unavailable for some donors at each locus, so association tests used only the typed subset. In vitro tests confirmed that a few of the cytomegalovirus-associated TCR beta chains recognize cytomegalovirus antigens. Some IMGT-functional V segments, including TRBV6-2 and TRBV6-3, could not be distinguished by the 87-base-pair reads and were therefore excluded. Because counts were too low, seventeen rarely observed V segments, including chromosome 9 orphons, were left out of the earlier analysis of 500 to 650 of the donors. Linkage disequilibrium might explain the correlated functional status among segregating V segments, but an unknown experimental factor could not be ruled out. This cohort had only TCR beta chains sequenced, and the lack of alpha or paired-chain data limited which features could be detected. It was suggested by the authors that the approach could potentially be generalized to other disease states and immunological phenotypes. A further reported finding was that TCR beta sequences accurately predicted the HLA-A and HLA-B alleles for most subjects in the first cohort. A total of 164 TCR beta chains were listed by the study as associated with cytomegalovirus. A later analysis reported that several top co-occurrence clusters appeared linked to parvovirus B19, influenza, CMV and Epstein-Barr virus. The sequencing pipeline was judged likely to have produced a cluster of highly shared sequence variants as a technical artifact. Across donors, most TCR sequences were observed very rarely, whereas some public TCRs were present in many individuals. A later analysis found that HLA-associated TCR beta chains were more clonally expanded and had lower generation probabilities than equally common non-associated chains. In an earlier analysis of several hundred of the donors, most TCR beta V segments were observed in productive rearrangements about 87% or about 30% of the time, broadly matching IMGT annotations. Immune exposure information for the cohort was limited to CMV serostatus. Specific HLA alleles were associated with over 15,000 TCR beta sequences at a false discovery rate of 0.05 in a later analysis. Roughly uniform sequencing depth across donors was assumed in presence/absence analyses, although this assumption may not hold.

The cohort was made up of roughly 670 healthy bone marrow donors. All cohort members were sampled while nominally healthy, although unrecorded immune exposures were likely present. The donor was CMV seronegative and was included in the group of over 300 seronegative cohort members. A peripheral blood sample was provided by each donor, and peripheral blood mononuclear cells were used for TCR beta sequencing. The Qiagen DNeasy Blood Extraction Kit was used to extract genomic DNA from the blood cell samples. The sample consisted of PBMCs. The clonotype was recovered from a man in his forties or fifties in good health and CMV-seronegative. The chain is encoded by TRBV7-3 joined to TRBJ1-2, with the D segment identity uncertain. The DNA is as follows: TGTGCCAGCAGCTTAATGGTCGGGGATTATGGCTACACCTTC. The translation is CASSLMVGDYGYTF.